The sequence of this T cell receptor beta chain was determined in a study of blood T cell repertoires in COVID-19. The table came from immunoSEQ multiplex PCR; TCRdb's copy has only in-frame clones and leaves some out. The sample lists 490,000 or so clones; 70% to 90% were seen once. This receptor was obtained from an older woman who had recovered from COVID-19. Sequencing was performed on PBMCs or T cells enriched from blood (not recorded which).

The CDR3 bases are TGTGCCAGCAGTCGGGGTTTTCAGGGGGTTGGCTACACCTTC. Amino acid sequence: CASSRGFQGVGYTF. J is TRBJ1-2 and V is TRBV2; 7 bases map to TRBD1. The CDR3 is made up of 14 amino acids. The junction had 10 bases not matched to a gene; V was cut back by 5 bases and J by 7 bases. CDR1 and CDR2 (germline): SNHLY, FYNNEI. The whole variable domain, filled in from reference TRBV2 and TRBJ1-2, reads EPEVTQTPSHQVTQMGQEVILRCVPISNHLYFYWYRQILGQKVEFLVSFYNNEISEKSEIFDDQFSVERPDGSNFTLKIRSTKLEDSAMYFCASSRGFQGVGYTFGSGTRLTVV.